This TCR beta chain derives from a study of CD8 T cell repertoires and HIV-1 epitope variants. Study-wide findings and caveats: Of 9 or 10 antigen-specific beta clonotypes, more than five appeared to cross-react with escape variants.

Germline CDR1 reads LNHDA; CDR2 reads SQIVND (reference sequence). Trimming shortened V by 0 bases and J by 0 bases, and 6 bases separated the two germline ends. This CDR3 is 16 amino acids long. For this clone: No antigen is known for it.

Generated by immunoSEQ multiplex PCR, the TCRdb table keeps only in-frame clones and is missing some. This sample has about 90,000 clones; roughly four fifths occur once, and the top ten carry approximately 24%. V gene TRBV19 combines with J gene TRBJ2-6; the D gene is possibly TRBD1 (5 bases). Input material: uncultured baseline CD8+ T cells from peripheral blood mononuclear cells (PBMCs). This TCR was recovered from a male donor with HIV. In nucleotides, the CDR3 is TGTGCCAGTAGTATAGAGGGGCGCTCTGGGGCCAACGTCCTGACTTTC. Its protein is CASSIEGRSGANVLTF.